This entry features one T cell receptor beta chain sequence. The CDR3 has 15 residues. CDR1 and CDR2 from the germline V gene are SGHRS and YFSETQ. With V trimmed by 3 bases and J by 0 bases, 3 bases remained unmatched. TCRdb reprocessed the PCR reads with MiXCR, giving one entry per CDR3 protein. The sample shows about 25,000 distinct CDR3 sequences, about 40% of them seen only once. The data belong to a study of tumor-infiltrating lymphocytes in oesophageal squamous cell carcinoma. The chain employs TRBV5-1 and TRBJ2-3; 8 bases match TRBD1. The receptor comes from a male donor with esophageal squamous cell carcinoma. Sequencing was done on a sample of esophageal tumor tissue. CDR3 region: CASSYRQGSTDTQYF. CDR3 nucleotides: TGCGCCAGCAGCTATCGACAGGGGAGCACAGATACGCAGTATTTT.